The sequence of this T cell receptor (beta chain) was determined in a study of T cell responses to AZD1222 COVID-19 vaccine. A remark on this clone: Its target is not known.

V was pared by 8 bases and J by 2 bases, with 18 bases between. The CDR3 sequence is 15 residues long. CDR1 WNHNN and CDR2 SYGVQD come from the germline V gene (reference sequence). Findings and limits, study-wide: Donor demographics were predominantly white British with a female majority; clonal diversity may be underestimated. Nearly half of spike-specific TCRs reportedly target variant regions that are unmutated in the B.1.351 and B.1.1.7 variants.

The data were produced by immunoSEQ multiplex PCR, yet TCRdb's version contains in-frame clones alone and is incomplete. Of fewer than 90,000 clones listed, around 83% are singletons. Second-dose intervals of approximately 4 or approximately 12 weeks were pooled. The TCR sequence derives from an adult who received the AZD1222 COVID-19 vaccine. The material sequenced was peripheral blood, taken 28 days after the second AZD1222 dose. This chain links TRBV10-1 with TRBJ2-5, with D perhaps matching TRBD2 (6 bases). The CDR3 sequence is CASEPPSREQETQYF. CDR3 DNA: TGCGCCAGCGAACCCCCTTCGCGGGAACAAGAGACCCAGTACTTC.